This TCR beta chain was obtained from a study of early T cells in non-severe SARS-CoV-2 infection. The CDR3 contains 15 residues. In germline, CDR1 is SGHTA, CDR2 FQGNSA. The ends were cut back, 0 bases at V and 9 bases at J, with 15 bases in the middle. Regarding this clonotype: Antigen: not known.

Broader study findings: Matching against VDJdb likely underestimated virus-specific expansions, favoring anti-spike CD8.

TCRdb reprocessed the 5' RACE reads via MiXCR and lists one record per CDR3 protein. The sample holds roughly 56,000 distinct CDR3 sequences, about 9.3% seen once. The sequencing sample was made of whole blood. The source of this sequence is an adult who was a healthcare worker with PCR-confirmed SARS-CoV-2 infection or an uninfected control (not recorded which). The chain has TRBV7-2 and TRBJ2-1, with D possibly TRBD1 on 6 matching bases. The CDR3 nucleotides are TGTGCCAGCAGCTTAGCGGTGGCAGGGGACGGTGAGCAGTTCTTC. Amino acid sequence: CASSLAVAGDGEQFF.